The 29 T cell receptor beta chains presented below share a single source sample, sequenced in a study of blood T cell repertoires in COVID-19. Assay used: immunoSEQ multiplex PCR; TCRdb lists only in-frame clones, some missing. The sample lists approximately 220,000 clones, 65% to 90% occurring once. The sample taken for sequencing was PBMCs or T cells enriched from blood (not recorded which). Source of these receptors: a woman aged 40 to 50 with acute COVID-19.

The count of this clone is one. V usage is TRBV5-1 and J usage is TRBJ2-6; 8 bases map to TRBD2. The junction had 8 bases not matched to a gene; V was cut back by 0 bases and J by 0 bases. Germline V CDR1 and CDR2: SGHRS, YFSETQ. The CDR3 runs to 19 residues. Here the CDR3 reads CASSLGAASGFSGANVLTF. The CDR3 nucleotides read TGCGCCAGCAGCTTGGGAGCGGCTAGCGGGTTCTCTGGGGCCAACGTCCTGACTTTC. The whole variable domain, remainder taken from reference TRBV5-1 and TRBJ2-6, is KAGVTQTPRYLIKTRGQQVTLSCSPISGHRSVSWYQQTPGQGLQFLFEYFSETQRNKGNFPGRFSGRQFSNSRSEMNVSTLELGDSALYLCASSLGAASGFSGANVLTFGAGSRLTVL.

The table lists this clone with a few counts. The chain uses TRBV10-2 and TRBJ2-7; 8 nucleotides match TRBD1. The trim removed 8 bases at V and 2 bases at J, leaving 8 bases unmatched. This CDR3 is built from 14 residues. Germline CDR1 and CDR2: WSHSY and SAAADI. The CDR3 reads CASSLGRGPYEQYF. CDR3 DNA sequence: TGCGCCAGCTCGTTAGGCAGGGGGCCCTACGAGCAGTACTTC.

The J gene is TRBJ1-5, the V gene TRBV27; 7 bases align to TRBD1. Germline lookup yields CDR1 MNHEY and CDR2 SMNVEV (reference sequence). With V trimmed by 6 bases and J by 3 bases, 5 bases remained unmatched. CDR3 length: 14 residues. CDR3 sequence reads: CASSRQGDNQPQHF. The DNA of the CDR3 is TGTGCCAGCAGCAGACAGGGCGACAATCAGCCCCAGCATTTT.

The gene calls are TRBV11-3 and TRBJ2-6; D might be TRBD1 (5 bases). V lost 3 bases, J lost 4 bases, and 16 bases lay in between. The CDR3 consists of 17 residues. Germline V lookup: CDR1 SGHNT, CDR2 YENEEA. The CDR3 region is CASSLGQLLRGANVLTF. CDR3 DNA: TGTGCCAGCAGCTTGGGGCAGCTCCTAAGGGGGGCCAACGTCCTGACTTTC.

The chain has TRBV19 and TRBJ2-6; a weak D match, TRBD1 (6 bases). In germline, CDR1 is LNHDA, CDR2 SQIVND (reference sequence). The CDR3 is 17 amino acids. V gave up 5 bases and J gave up 0 bases, with 14 bases separating them. The DNA of the CDR3 is TGTGCCAGTAGTCGGGACACCCAGGCCTCTGGGGCCAACGTCCTGACTTTC. As protein: CASSRDTQASGANVLTF. Variable domain in full (rest from reference TRBV19 and TRBJ2-6): DGGITQSPKYLFRKEGQNVTLSCEQNLNHDAMYWYRQDPGQGLRLIYYSQIVNDFQKGDIAEGYSVSREKKESFPLTVTSAQKNPTAFYLCASSRDTQASGANVLTFGAGSRLTVL.

V gene TRBV2 combines with J gene TRBJ2-5; possible D gene TRBD1, 5 bases. The CDR3 has 13 residues. Trimming pared 4 bases from V and 1 base from J, leaving 7 bases between. CDR1 and CDR2 (germline): SNHLY, FYNNEI. CDR3 region: CASSVDSQETQYF. The CDR3 DNA reads as TGTGCCAGCAGTGTTGACAGCCAAGAGACCCAGTACTTC. The entire variable domain, with the rest obtained from reference TRBV2 and TRBJ2-5, is as follows: EPEVTQTPSHQVTQMGQEVILRCVPISNHLYFYWYRQILGQKVEFLVSFYNNEISEKSEIFDDQFSVERPDGSNFTLKIRSTKLEDSAMYFCASSVDSQETQYFGPGTRLLVL.

The chain uses TRBV7-3 and TRBJ1-3; possible D gene TRBD1, 5 bases. CDR3 length: 12 amino acids. Between the trimmed V and J ends, which lost 0 bases and 8 bases, there was a span of 5 bases. CDR1 and CDR2 from the germline V gene are SGHTA and FQGTGA. DNA of the CDR3: TGTGCCAGCAGCTTAACAGGGGACACCATATATTTT. Its protein product is CASSLTGDTIYF.

The genes are TRBV2 and TRBJ2-3; 7 positions match TRBD2. The germline V gene encodes CDR1 SNHLY and CDR2 FYNNEI. Trimming at V came to 7 bases and at J to 2 bases, leaving 6 bases not matched to a gene. CDR3 length: 14 residues. The DNA of the CDR3 is TGTGCCAGCACCGAAGCGGGGCTCACAGATACGCAGTATTTT. Translating gives CASTEAGLTDTQYF.

This chain links TRBV13 with TRBJ2-7, with 7 bases fitting TRBD2. The V segment lost 8 bases and the J segment 3 bases; nucleotides outside the gene matches: 10. From germline, CDR1 is PRHDT and CDR2 FYEKMQ (reference sequence). The CDR3 is 14 amino acids. The CDR3 nucleotides are TGTGCCAGCGGGGAGGGTCGACTGAGCTACGAGCAGTACTTC. This codes for CASGEGRLSYEQYF. Full variable domain (missing parts from reference TRBV13 and TRBJ2-7): AAGVIQSPRHLIKEKRETATLKCYPIPRHDTVYWYQQGPGQDPQFLISFYEKMQSDKGSIPDRFSAQQFSDYHSELNMSSLELGDSALYFCASGEGRLSYEQYFGPGTRLTVT.

The chain couples TRBV28 to TRBJ1-5, with D unclear. This CDR3 region has 12 residues. Germline loops: CDR1 MDHEN, CDR2 SYDVKM. V lost 3 bases and J lost 4, with 4 bases in between. The CDR3 protein is CASSFQNQPQHF. The CDR3 DNA reads TGTGCCAGCAGTTTTCAGAATCAGCCCCAGCATTTT.

The J gene is TRBJ2-7, the V gene TRBV2, with no clear D. Germline V gives CDR1 SNHLY, CDR2 FYNNEI. Trimming stripped 2 bases from V and 4 bases from J, with 6 bases between. This CDR3 is built from 12 residues. The CDR3 DNA follows: TGTGCCAGCAGTGAACTGGAGTACGAGCAGTACTTC. It encodes CASSELEYEQYF.

The chain carries TRBV5-4 and TRBJ2-7; 9 bases match TRBD2. Germline V lookup: CDR1 SGHNT, CDR2 YYREEE (reference sequence). This CDR3 is built from 14 residues. V shed 4 bases and J 6 bases; nucleotides not matched to a gene: 8. CDR3 protein: CASSLPAGGGEQYF. CDR3 nucleotides: TGTGCCAGCAGCCTACCAGCGGGAGGAGGCGAGCAGTACTTC.

CDR3 amino acids: CSVPPGLAGVSSYNEQFF. DNA of the CDR3: TGCAGCGTGCCCCCGGGACTAGCGGGAGTGTCTTCCTACAATGAGCAGTTCTTC. The chain carries TRBV29-1 and TRBJ2-1, with 14 positions matching TRBD2. The length of the CDR3 is 18 residues. Germline CDR1 reads SQVTM; CDR2 reads ANQGSEA. V was pared by 6 bases and J by 1 base, with 11 bases of the junction left unmatched.

The chain joins TRBV29-1 to TRBJ2-7; 8 bases agree with TRBD1. The CDR3 runs 12 residues. V lost 5 bases to trimming and J lost 5 bases; unmatched junction nucleotides: 5. The germline V gene has CDR1 SQVTM and CDR2 ANQGSEA. The CDR3 DNA reads as TGCAGCGTTCAGGGGGCAAGCCACGAGCAGTACTTC. Encoded protein: CSVQGASHEQYF.

This sequence joins TRBV10-1 and TRBJ1-1; D is undetermined. Trimming removed 2 bases at V and 6 bases at J, with 13 bases between. The CDR3 consists of 14 residues. CDR1 is WNHNN and CDR2 is SYGVQD in the germline V gene (reference sequence). CDR3 DNA: TGCGCCAGCAGTGAGCCGGAGGGTACGGCTGAAGCTTTCTTT. Residues: CASSEPEGTAEAFF.

The V and J genes are TRBV18 and TRBJ2-3; 10 bases match TRBD2. CDR1 and CDR2 (germline): KGHSH, LQKENI. The J segment lost 5 bases and the V segment lost 1 base, leaving 6 bases of the junction unmatched. The length of the CDR3 is 16 residues. This chain's CDR3 is CASSPRSGRAGDTQYF. The CDR3 DNA reads TGTGCCAGCTCACCACGCAGCGGGAGGGCCGGAGATACGCAGTATTTT.

V is TRBV2 and J is TRBJ1-1, with a weak D call TRBD1 (6 bases). V gave up 8 bases and J gave up 3 bases, with 16 bases separating them. The CDR3 is 14 residues long. Germline CDR1 reads SNHLY; CDR2 reads FYNNEI. The CDR3 sequence: CASSRGRGYTEAFF. For the CDR3, the DNA is TGTGCCAGCTCCAGGGGTCGGGGATACACTGAAGCTTTCTTT.

The genes are TRBV4-1 and TRBJ2-2; D gene uncertain. The CDR3 consists of 14 residues. With 0 bases removed from V and 3 bases from J, the gap between germline ends came to 5 bases. Germline V gene data show CDR1 as MGHRA and CDR2 as YSYEKL. The CDR3 region has the DNA TGCGCCAGCAGCCAAGATCGGTACACCGGGGAGCTGTTTTTT. The encoded protein is CASSQDRYTGELFF.

V gene TRBV24-1 combines with J gene TRBJ2-5; TRBD2 matches 9 bases. The CDR3 contains 14 residues. Germline CDR1 and CDR2: KGHDR and SFDVKD. After removal of 12 bases from V and 4 bases from J, the junction contained 11 bases not matched to a gene. In DNA form, the CDR3 reads TGTGCCGCGGGTGGGGCGGGAGGGCCAGAGACCCAGTACTTC. This codes for CAAGGAGGPETQYF.

This clone has just a few counts. This chain links TRBV5-4 with TRBJ2-1, with 8 bases aligning to TRBD2. Looked up from germline, CDR1 is SGHNT and CDR2 is YYREEE (reference sequence). The CDR3 contains 14 residues. J gave up 9 bases and V 2 bases, and 7 bases lay outside the gene matches. This CDR3 is CASSFSGIRGEQFF. The CDR3 bases are TGTGCCAGCAGCTTTAGCGGGATAAGGGGTGAGCAGTTCTTC.

The chain links TRBV4-2 to TRBJ2-5, with 13 bases matching TRBD2. The CDR3 consists of 17 residues. Trimming at V came to 3 bases and at J to 4 bases, leaving 8 bases not matched to a gene. The germline gives CDR1 LGHNA, CDR2 YNFKEQ. CDR3 sequence (DNA): TGTGCCAGCAGCCATCAACTGGGACTAGCGGGGTCAGAGACCCAGTACTTC. Its translation is CASSHQLGLAGSETQYF.

V is TRBV3-1 (or the pseudogene TRBV3-2) and J is TRBJ2-7, with D uncertain. The V end was cut by 2 bases, the J end by 3 bases, with 5 bases between. The CDR3 has 12 residues. CDR1 and CDR2 (germline): LGHDT, YNNKEL (reference sequence). CDR3 protein: CASSQSLYEQYF. The DNA of the CDR3 is TGTGCCAGCAGCCAATCCCTCTACGAGCAGTACTTC.

The chain recombines TRBV24-1 with TRBJ1-1; D remains unclear. Germline CDR1 reads KGHDR; CDR2 reads SFDVKD. The V end was cut by 5 bases, the J end by 2 bases, with 8 bases between. The CDR3 consists of 13 residues. CDR3 bases: TGTGCCACCAGTGGTTGGGCAAACACTGAAGCTTTCTTT. Its protein is CATSGWANTEAFF.

This clone was picked up a small number of times. V and J are TRBV10-3 and TRBJ1-5, with D maybe TRBD1 (6 bases). CDR3 length: 13 residues. V dropped 8 bases and J dropped 3 bases, with 11 bases sitting between them. CDR1 and CDR2 from the germline V gene are ENHRY and SYGVKD. CDR3 loop: CAIARDNNQPQHF. The CDR3 DNA sequence: TGTGCCATCGCTCGGGACAACAATCAGCCCCAGCATTTT.

The chain combines TRBV19 with TRBJ2-7; TRBD2 might be the D (5 bases). Between the trimmed V and J ends, which lost 0 bases and 6 bases, there was a span of 24 bases. The CDR3 is 18 amino acids. Per the germline V gene, CDR1 is LNHDA and CDR2 is SQIVND (reference sequence). The chain's CDR3 is CASSIDPPTLTSTSEQYF. In DNA, the CDR3 is TGTGCCAGTAGTATAGATCCCCCGACACTTACATCAACTAGCGAGCAGTACTTC. Full variable domain (outside the CDR3, taken from reference TRBV19 and TRBJ2-7): DGGITQSPKYLFRKEGQNVTLSCEQNLNHDAMYWYRQDPGQGLRLIYYSQIVNDFQKGDIAEGYSVSREKKESFPLTVTSAQKNPTAFYLCASSIDPPTLTSTSEQYFGPGTRLTVT.

Regarding this clone: The same CDR3 arises from other DNA sequences in this sample as well. The V call is TRBV3-1 (or the pseudogene TRBV3-2), the J call TRBJ2-2, with D perhaps matching TRBD2 (5 bases). The CDR3 has 14 amino acids. V lost 3 bases and J lost 1, with 6 bases in between. Germline assignment: CDR1 LGHDT and CDR2 YNNKEL (reference sequence). CDR3 sequence: CASSHAGNTGELFF. The CDR3 DNA sequence: TGTGCCAGCAGCCACGCGGGGAACACCGGGGAGCTGTTTTTT.

The chain uses TRBV6-5 and TRBJ2-7, with unresolved D. V gave up 0 bases and J gave up 2 bases, with 8 bases separating them. This CDR3 has 14 residues. CDR1 MNHEY and CDR2 SVGAGI come from the germline V gene. The CDR3 DNA follows: TGTGCCAGCAGTTACTCGAGGCTGGCCTACGAGCAGTACTTC. It codes for CASSYSRLAYEQYF.

The chain employs TRBV28 and TRBJ2-7; D ambiguous. Trimming left V 5 bases short and J 0 bases short, with 17 bases between. Looked up from germline, CDR1 is MDHEN and CDR2 is SYDVKM. The CDR3 runs to 16 residues. CDR3 nucleotides: TGTGCCAGCAGTACCCCGGGTAGGTTGAGCTCCTACGAGCAGTACTTC. This codes for CASSTPGRLSSYEQYF.

The J gene is TRBJ2-7, the V gene TRBV27; D unresolved. The ends were cut back, 2 bases at V and 1 base at J, with 18 bases in the middle. Per the germline V gene, CDR1 is MNHEY and CDR2 is SMNVEV (reference sequence). The CDR3 loop spans 17 amino acids. The CDR3 DNA is TGTGCCAGCAGTTTAATCAGAGGAACTTTCTCGTCCTACGAGCAGTACTTC. Translating gives CASSLIRGTFSSYEQYF.